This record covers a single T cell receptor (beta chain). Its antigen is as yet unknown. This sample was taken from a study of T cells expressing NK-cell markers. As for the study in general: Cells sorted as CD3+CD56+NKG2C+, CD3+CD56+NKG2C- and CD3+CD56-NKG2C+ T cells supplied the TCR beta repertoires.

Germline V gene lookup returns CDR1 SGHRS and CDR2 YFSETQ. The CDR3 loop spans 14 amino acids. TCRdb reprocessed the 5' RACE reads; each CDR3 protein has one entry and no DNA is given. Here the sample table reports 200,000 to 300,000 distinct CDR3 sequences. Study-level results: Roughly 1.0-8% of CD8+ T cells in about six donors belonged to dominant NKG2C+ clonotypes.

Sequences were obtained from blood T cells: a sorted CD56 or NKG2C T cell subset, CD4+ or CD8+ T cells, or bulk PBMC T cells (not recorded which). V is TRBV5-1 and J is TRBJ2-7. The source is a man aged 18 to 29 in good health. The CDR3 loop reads CASSLATVSYEQYF.